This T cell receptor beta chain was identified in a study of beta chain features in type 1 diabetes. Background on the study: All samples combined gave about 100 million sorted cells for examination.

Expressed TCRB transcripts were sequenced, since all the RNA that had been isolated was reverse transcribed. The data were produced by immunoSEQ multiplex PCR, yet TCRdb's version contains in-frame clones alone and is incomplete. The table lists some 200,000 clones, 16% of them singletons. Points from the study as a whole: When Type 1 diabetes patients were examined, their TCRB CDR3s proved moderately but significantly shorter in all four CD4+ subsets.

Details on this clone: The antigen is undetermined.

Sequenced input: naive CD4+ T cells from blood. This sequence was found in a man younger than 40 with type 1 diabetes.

The CDR3 sequence is CALHDQGESNIQYF. Here the CDR3 DNA reads TGTGCCTTACATGACCAAGGGGAATCAAACATTCAGTACTTC. The rearrangement links TRBV5-4 to TRBJ2-4; D may be TRBD1 (5 bases). CDR1 SGHNT and CDR2 YYREEE come from the germline V gene (reference sequence). The CDR3 runs to 14 residues. Trimming took 10 bases from V and 6 from J, leaving 20 bases between them.